Included here is one T cell receptor beta chain sequence, with context. Antigen: not known. The data derive from a study of regulatory T cells in long-lasting Graves disease. This CDR3 has 17 amino acids. The germline V gene encodes CDR1 ENHRY and CDR2 SYGVKD. V was shortened by 3 bases and J by 0 bases, with 17 bases between the two germline ends. Findings and caveats of the study: Persistent disease preferred TRBV28, TRBJ1-2 and TRBJ2-5; new disease, TRBV20-1 and TRBJ2-1.

The time point here: persistent/refractory GD, antithyroid drugs over 5 years with positive TRAb. PBMCs were the source of the RNA used for TCR sequencing. Assembly of TCR beta libraries relied on iRepertoire HTBI primers together with Arm-PCR of CDR3 regions. TCRdb reprocessed the multiplex PCR reads with MiXCR, giving one entry per CDR3 protein. The data hold about 420,000 distinct CDR3 sequences, with roughly a quarter observed a single time. The source is a female donor with Graves disease. The material sequenced was peripheral blood mononuclear cells (PBMCs), taken when the disease was refractory, from a patient treated with antithyroid drugs. The chain couples TRBV10-3 to TRBJ1-2; D uncertain. The DNA of the CDR3 is TGTGCCATCAGTGAAAGACAACTTCTTCCCACTAACTATGGCTACACCTTC. It codes for CAISERQLLPTNYGYTF.